The clone carrying this T cell receptor (gamma chain) was picked up a small number of times. With 12 bases clipped from V and 10 bases from J, the junction kept 12 bases outside the gene matches. This CDR3 is built from 10 residues. CDR1 is VINAFY, CDR2 YDVSNSKD, per germline. The data belong to a study of gamma-delta chains in newborns, infants, children. On the study more broadly: Microbial exposure reportedly drives polyclonal innate γδ T cell expansion after birth.

TCRdb fed the reads into CATT to redo clone calling. The sample has approximately 1,000 gamma-chain clones; 2% to 2.5% are singletons. The chain recombines TRGV5 with TRGJ1 or TRGJ2. The sequencing sample was made of blood. The clonotype comes from a child who was a newborn, infant or young child, either healthy, febrile or measles-vaccinated (not recorded which). In DNA, the CDR3 is TGTGCCCTCCACATTAAAAAGAAACTCTTT. Translation: CALHIKKKLF.